This T cell receptor beta chain originates from a study of T-cell memory formation after mild COVID-19 (dated by TCRdb to about 2021). Regarding the research as a whole: TCR sequence clusters from the two donors were found to be largely donor specific. Two young, previously healthy adult volunteers, one female and one male, were included in the cohort. In a couple of donors, T-cell clones that expanded and contracted after mild COVID-19 were followed by sequencing TCRalpha and TCRbeta repertoires longitudinally.

The CDR3 sequence holds 14 residues, the cysteine and phenylalanine included. Only the CDR3 region is kept as DNA, spanning 42 bases read in frame from base 1. V is cut by 1 base and J by 1 base, and the space between the germline ends is 6 bases. The germline V gene provides CDR1 SGHDN and CDR2 FVKESK. Worth noting for this clonotype: Its antigen is unknown. No qualities accompany the bases; no much larger clone lies one base away.

PBMCs were isolated by Ficoll-Paque density gradient centrifugation. Points the paper makes about the study in general: The study included only a couple of mild cases, and larger cohorts that include severe cases with pre-infection samples were judged to be necessary. Clones contracting from day 15 to 85 had balanced CD4/CD8 phenotypes, while a second wave expanding from day 15 to 37 was biased towards CD4+. Contracting CD4+ clones appeared mostly in the CM and EM memory subsets, whereas CD8+ clones were enriched in EMRA. Some responding clones were found in pre-infection memory, which suggests that pre-existing cross-reactive memory T cells took part in the SARS-CoV-2 response. Whether the second-wave clones peaking on day 37 were SARS-CoV-2 specific was not confirmed.

Sequencer: Illumina NovaSeq 6000. cDNA libraries for TCRalpha and TCRbeta were prepared by 5'RACE using constant-segment primers, with sample barcodes and unique molecular identifiers added. Trizol reagent was used to extract RNA from every sample. Amplification of the libraries took two PCR steps, and the second step added a second sample barcode plus Illumina TruSeq adapters. The libraries were sequenced on an Illumina NovaSeq using 2 x 150 bp paired-end reads. In the original analysis: The reads were demultiplexed and collapsed into UMI-guided consensus sequences using migec v1.2.7. Using mixcr v2.1.11, UMI consensuses were aligned to TRA and TRB V and J templates and then assembled into clonotypes. Expanded or contracted clonotypes were those called significant by both edgeR and NoisET, with noise models trained on biological replicates. For edgeR calls, the cutoffs were a false discovery rate-adjusted p below 0.01 and a log2 fold-change threshold of 1. As an exploratory analysis of dynamics, max-normalized trajectories of the 1000 most abundant clonotypes were examined with PCA combined with hierarchical clustering. Separately sequenced CD4+ and CD8+ repertoires were used to assign the CD4 or CD8 phenotype of responding clones. The public reads were run again by TCRdb, first through fastp at Q25 and then through MiXCR, and only productive beta chains were kept. Rows are unified per CDR3 protein, each entry keeping the most common DNA and genes. The V and J calls here are based on TCRdb, not the publication. The sample has approximately 150,000 distinct CDR3 sequences on record, 13% to 15% of them singletons. The ten top clones hold roughly 13% of the sample.

The TCR originated in an adult woman who had mild COVID-19 (a few samples of this study predate the infection). The sample titles of this study are shuffled in the database, so cell type and time point are left out; the donor was told from shared clones. The chain is encoded by TRBV14 joined to TRBJ2-3; the D gene identity is not certain. Specimen: PBMCs or a T cell subset sorted from them (not recorded which). The nucleotide sequence reads TGTGCCAGCAGCCAAGTTTTGCGCACAGATACGCAGTATTTT. This gives the protein CASSQVLRTDTQYF.